This T cell receptor (beta chain) appears in the sequencing data of a study of blood T cell repertoires in COVID-19. Study as a whole: Samples representing acute and convalescent COVID-19 were sourced from the United States, Italy and Spain.

The repertoire was sequenced with immunoSEQ multiplex PCR; TCRdb's copy has only in-frame clones and lacks some. This sample has roughly 68,000 clones, with 88% found just once. This CDR3 is 15 amino acids long. Germline V gene data show CDR1 as LNHNV and CDR2 as YYDKDF (reference sequence). V lost 3 bases and J 2 bases, leaving 10 bases between the germline ends. The chain joins TRBV15 to TRBJ2-2; possibly TRBD2 for D (6 bases). This TCR came from a human donor in a cohort sampled during active COVID-19. The material sequenced was peripheral blood. CDR3 bases: TGTGCCACCAGCAGGGGGGGACCCAACACCGGGGAGCTGTTTTTT. It translates to CATSRGGPNTGELFF. Complete variable domain (other parts from reference TRBV15 and TRBJ2-2): DAMVIQNPRYQVTQFGKPVTLSCSQTLNHNVMYWYQQKSSQAPKLLFHYYDKDFNNEADTPDNFQSRRPNTSFCFLDIRSPGLGDTAMYLCATSRGGPNTGELFFGEGSRLTVL.